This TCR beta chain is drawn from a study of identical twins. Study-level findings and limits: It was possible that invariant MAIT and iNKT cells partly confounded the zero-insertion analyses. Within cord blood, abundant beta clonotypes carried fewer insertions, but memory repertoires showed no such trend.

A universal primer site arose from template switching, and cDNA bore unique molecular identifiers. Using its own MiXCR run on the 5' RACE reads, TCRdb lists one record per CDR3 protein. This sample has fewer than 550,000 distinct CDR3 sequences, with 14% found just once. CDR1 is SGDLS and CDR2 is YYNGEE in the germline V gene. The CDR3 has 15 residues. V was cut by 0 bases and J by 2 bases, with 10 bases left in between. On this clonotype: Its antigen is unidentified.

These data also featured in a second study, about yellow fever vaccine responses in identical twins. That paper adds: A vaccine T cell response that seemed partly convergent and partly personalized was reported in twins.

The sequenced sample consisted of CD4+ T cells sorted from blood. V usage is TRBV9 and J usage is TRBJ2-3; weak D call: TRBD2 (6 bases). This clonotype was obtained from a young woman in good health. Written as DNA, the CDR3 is TGTGCCAGCAGCGTAGGGGGGGTCTACACAGATACGCAGTATTTT. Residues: CASSVGGVYTDTQYF.